These T cell receptor beta chains were read from a single sample in a study of blood T cell repertoires in COVID-19. The protocol was immunoSEQ multiplex PCR, while the TCRdb copy is restricted to in-frame clones and leaves out a portion. The sample records roughly 430,000 clones, roughly 90% being singletons. Sequences were obtained from PBMCs or T cells enriched from blood (not recorded which). The receptors derive from a woman between 18 and 29 years old who had been exposed to COVID-19. Both conserved end residues are part of each CDR3. Each record gives: D gene, V gene, clone size, J gene, CDR3 protein, CDR3 DNA. D genes are given only for firm matches. A row's size may be missing; if present it is once, few, many or a size class.

D: TRBD1
V: TRBV14
size: NA
J: TRBJ2-7
CDR3: CASSPTGESYEQYF
DNA: TGTGCCAGCAGCCCGACAGGGGAGTCTTACGAGCAGTACTTC

D: NA
V: TRBV10-3
size: NA
J: TRBJ1-2
CDR3: CAISEDRRYGYTF
DNA: TGTGCCATCAGTGAAGACAGACGCTATGGCTACACCTTC

D: NA
V: TRBV27
size: once
J: TRBJ1-4
CDR3: CASSFGQRPAKLFF
DNA: TGTGCCAGCAGTTTTGGACAGCGCCCGGCAAAACTGTTTTTT

D: NA
V: TRBV29-1
size: NA
J: TRBJ1-4
CDR3: CSVEQGRGTNEKLFF
DNA: TGCAGCGTTGAACAGGGGAGGGGAACTAATGAAAAACTGTTTTTT

D: NA
V: TRBV4-1
size: NA
J: TRBJ2-1
CDR3: CASSQESGNLEQFF
DNA: TGCGCCAGCAGCCAAGAGTCCGGGAACCTTGAGCAGTTCTTC

D: NA
V: TRBV5-1
size: NA
J: TRBJ1-1
CDR3: CASSTNRDTFEAFF
DNA: TGCGCCAGCAGCACAAACCGGGACACCTTCGAAGCTTTCTTT

D: NA
V: TRBV2
size: NA
J: TRBJ1-2
CDR3: CASRVPTGIAGYTF
DNA: TGTGCCAGCAGGGTCCCGACGGGTATTGCGGGCTACACCTTC

D: TRBD1
V: TRBV19
size: NA
J: TRBJ1-5
CDR3: CASRDRDTLNQPQHF
DNA: TGTGCCAGTCGGGACAGGGACACACTGAATCAGCCCCAGCATTTT

D: TRBD1
V: TRBV28
size: NA
J: TRBJ2-7
CDR3: CASLARGAGQGALNEQYF
DNA: TGTGCCAGCCTCGCTAGAGGGGCGGGACAGGGGGCGTTAAACGAGCAGTACTTC

D: NA
V: TRBV5-5
size: once
J: TRBJ2-7
CDR3: CASSLFPGDVGEQYF
DNA: TGTGCCAGCAGCTTGTTTCCGGGGGATGTGGGCGAGCAGTACTTC

D: NA
V: TRBV2
size: NA
J: TRBJ1-2
CDR3: CASSGAARYYGYTF
DNA: TGTGCCAGCAGTGGGGCAGCTCGATACTATGGCTACACCTTC

D: TRBD1
V: TRBV7-8
size: NA
J: TRBJ1-6
CDR3: CASSSGQYNNSPLHF
DNA: TGTGCCAGCAGCTCGGGACAGTATAATAATTCACCCCTCCACTTT

D: NA
V: TRBV29-1
size: NA
J: TRBJ1-1
CDR3: CSVDQGLNTEAFF
DNA: TGCAGCGTTGACCAGGGCCTTAACACTGAAGCTTTCTTT

D: NA
V: TRBV19
size: NA
J: TRBJ1-3
CDR3: CASSPSSVAGNTIYF
DNA: TGTGCCAGTAGTCCATCCAGTGTTGCTGGAAACACCATATATTTT

D: TRBD1
V: TRBV28
size: NA
J: TRBJ2-2
CDR3: CASSAHPGGDTGELFF
DNA: TGTGCCAGCAGTGCCCACCCAGGGGGCGACACCGGGGAGCTGTTTTTT

D: TRBD2
V: TRBV3-1/TRBV3-2
size: NA
J: TRBJ2-3
CDR3: CASSKSGSWELGQYF
DNA: TGTGCCAGCAGCAAAAGCGGGAGTTGGGAGTTAGGGCAGTATTTT

D: TRBD2
V: TRBV3-1/TRBV3-2
size: once
J: TRBJ2-1
CDR3: CASSQPHRLAGVTYNEQFF
DNA: TGTGCCAGCAGCCAACCGCATCGACTAGCGGGAGTAACCTACAATGAGCAGTTCTTC

D: TRBD2
V: TRBV19
size: NA
J: TRBJ2-7
CDR3: CASSSGTSVNEQYF
DNA: TGTGCCAGTAGTTCCGGGACTAGCGTCAACGAGCAGTACTTC

D: NA
V: TRBV5-8
size: few
J: TRBJ1-1
CDR3: CASSLGLVNTEAFF
DNA: TGTGCCAGCAGCTTGGGCTTAGTGAACACTGAAGCTTTCTTT

D: NA
V: TRBV29-1
size: NA
J: TRBJ2-2
CDR3: CSVETGNTGELFF
DNA: TGCAGCGTTGAAACAGGCAACACCGGGGAGCTGTTTTTT

D: TRBD1
V: TRBV29-1
size: NA
J: TRBJ2-7
CDR3: CSVEEGQYEQYF
DNA: TGCAGCGTTGAAGAGGGACAGTACGAGCAGTACTTC

D: TRBD2
V: TRBV10-3
size: NA
J: TRBJ2-1
CDR3: CATSGGSYNEQFF
DNA: TGTGCCACCTCGGGGGGCTCCTACAATGAGCAGTTCTTC

D: TRBD1
V: TRBV4-3
size: NA
J: TRBJ2-7
CDR3: CASSQALTGSYEQYF
DNA: TGCGCCAGCAGCCAAGCCTTGACAGGGAGCTACGAGCAGTACTTC

D: TRBD1
V: TRBV7-6
size: NA
J: TRBJ1-4
CDR3: CASSFYSPGRQGGEKLFF
DNA: TGTGCCAGCAGCTTTTACTCCCCCGGAAGACAGGGAGGTGAAAAACTGTTTTTT

D: TRBD2
V: TRBV13
size: NA
J: TRBJ2-7
CDR3: CASSLRGRGRDYEQYF
DNA: TGTGCCAGCAGCTTACGTGGCCGTGGGAGGGACTACGAGCAGTACTTC

D: TRBD1
V: TRBV6-6
size: once
J: TRBJ1-4
CDR3: CASSLGTGRLDNEKLFF
DNA: TGTGCCAGCAGTCTTGGGACAGGGAGATTAGATAATGAAAAACTGTTTTTT

D: TRBD1
V: TRBV6-5
size: NA
J: TRBJ2-7
CDR3: CASTKGTGSYEQYF
DNA: TGTGCCAGCACCAAGGGGACAGGGTCCTACGAGCAGTACTTC

D: NA
V: TRBV27
size: NA
J: TRBJ2-7
CDR3: CASSSLPPTGSYEQYF
DNA: TGTGCCAGCAGTTCCCTCCCTCCTACGGGGTCCTACGAGCAGTACTTC

D: TRBD1
V: TRBV28
size: NA
J: TRBJ1-6
CDR3: CASSLRQGWSPLHF
DNA: TGTGCCAGCAGCCTCCGACAGGGTTGGTCACCCCTCCACTTT

D: TRBD1
V: TRBV7-9
size: NA
J: TRBJ1-5
CDR3: CASSPGQGLSNQPQHF
DNA: TGTGCCAGCAGCCCGGGACAGGGATTGAGCAATCAGCCCCAGCATTTT

D: TRBD1
V: TRBV7-8
size: NA
J: TRBJ1-6
CDR3: CASSLSSVFRDSLYNSPLHF
DNA: TGTGCCAGCAGCTTATCATCGGTGTTCAGGGACAGCCTCTATAATTCACCCCTCCACTTT

D: NA
V: TRBV7-2
size: few
J: TRBJ1-5
CDR3: CASSLQVRQPQHF
DNA: TGTGCCAGCAGCTTACAGGTACGGCAGCCCCAGCATTTT

D: TRBD1
V: TRBV5-1
size: NA
J: TRBJ1-1
CDR3: CASSSKNQRRDRGQRDTEAFF
DNA: TGCGCCAGCAGCTCGAAAAACCAACGAAGGGACAGGGGGCAAAGAGACACTGAAGCTTTCTTT

D: TRBD1
V: TRBV28
size: NA
J: TRBJ1-1
CDR3: CASSLPGTGEAFF
DNA: TGTGCCAGCAGTTTGCCCGGGACAGGTGAAGCTTTCTTT

D: TRBD1
V: TRBV7-9
size: NA
J: TRBJ1-2
CDR3: CASSISDRDGYTF
DNA: TGTGCCAGCAGCATAAGCGACAGGGATGGCTACACCTTC

D: TRBD2
V: TRBV3-1/TRBV3-2
size: NA
J: TRBJ2-1
CDR3: CASSHQHAGGAGGSYNEQFF
DNA: TGTGCCAGCAGCCATCAACATGCTGGCGGAGCGGGAGGCTCCTACAATGAGCAGTTCTTC

D: NA
V: TRBV7-6
size: once
J: TRBJ2-7
CDR3: CASSPRRESYEQYF
DNA: TGTGCCAGCAGTCCTCGGCGGGAATCTTACGAGCAGTACTTC

D: NA
V: TRBV30
size: NA
J: TRBJ1-6
CDR3: CAWGTSGGKLNSPLHF
DNA: TGTGCCTGGGGAACCTCCGGGGGGAAGCTTAATTCACCCCTCCACTTT

D: NA
V: TRBV29-1
size: NA
J: TRBJ2-7
CDR3: CSVEGRGPKNEQYF
DNA: TGCAGCGTTGAGGGCAGGGGCCCAAAGAACGAGCAGTACTTC

D: TRBD1
V: TRBV28
size: NA
J: TRBJ1-4
CDR3: CASGSGPGGEGEKLFF
DNA: TGTGCCAGCGGGAGCGGGCCAGGGGGCGAGGGTGAAAAACTGTTTTTT

D: TRBD1
V: TRBV9
size: NA
J: TRBJ2-1
CDR3: CASSVGVGTGSYNEQFF
DNA: TGTGCCAGCAGCGTCGGGGTGGGGACAGGTTCGTACAATGAGCAGTTCTTC

D: NA
V: TRBV2
size: NA
J: TRBJ2-7
CDR3: CASTMRSSYEQYF
DNA: TGTGCCAGCACCATGAGGAGCTCCTACGAGCAGTACTTC

D: TRBD1
V: TRBV7-2
size: NA
J: TRBJ1-2
CDR3: CASSLGSGTGTVGYTF
DNA: TGTGCCAGCAGCTTAGGTTCAGGGACAGGGACGGTTGGCTACACCTTC

D: NA
V: TRBV12-1
size: NA
J: TRBJ2-7
CDR3: CASSLRQGRNYEQYF
DNA: TGTGCCAGCAGCTTACGACAGGGGCGGAACTACGAGCAGTACTTC

D: NA
V: TRBV7-2
size: NA
J: TRBJ1-5
CDR3: CASSQGKGKEPQHF
DNA: TGTGCCAGCAGCCAGGGGAAGGGGAAGGAGCCCCAGCATTTT

D: NA
V: TRBV6-1
size: NA
J: TRBJ2-7
CDR3: CASSPGQIGSYEQYF
DNA: TGTGCCAGCAGTCCAGGACAGATTGGATCCTACGAGCAGTACTTC

D: TRBD2
V: TRBV19
size: NA
J: TRBJ2-2
CDR3: CASTPDEGLASTGELFF
DNA: TGTGCCAGTACCCCCGACGAGGGACTAGCTAGCACCGGGGAGCTGTTTTTT

D: NA
V: TRBV5-1
size: NA
J: TRBJ1-6
CDR3: CASSPGGQFGTNSPLHF
DNA: TGCGCCAGCAGTCCCGGAGGACAGTTTGGAACTAATTCACCCCTCCACTTT

D: NA
V: TRBV2
size: NA
J: TRBJ1-5
CDR3: CASKSNRESNQPQHF
DNA: TGTGCCAGCAAGTCTAACAGAGAGAGCAATCAGCCCCAGCATTTT

D: TRBD1
V: TRBV5-1
size: NA
J: TRBJ1-4
CDR3: CASSPGTGNEKLFF
DNA: TGCGCCAGCAGCCCCGGGACAGGGAATGAAAAACTGTTTTTT

D: TRBD1
V: TRBV5-8
size: NA
J: TRBJ2-7
CDR3: CASSQYLWTGGDYEQYF
DNA: TGTGCCAGCAGCCAATATCTATGGACAGGGGGGGACTACGAGCAGTACTTC

D: TRBD1
V: TRBV28
size: NA
J: TRBJ1-2
CDR3: CASRRSGGFRIYGYTF
DNA: TGTGCCAGCAGGCGTTCAGGGGGCTTCCGAATTTATGGCTACACCTTC

D: NA
V: TRBV19
size: NA
J: TRBJ1-5
CDR3: CASSILHRERSNQPQHF
DNA: TGTGCCAGTAGTATACTCCACAGGGAAAGAAGCAATCAGCCCCAGCATTTT

D: NA
V: TRBV4-3
size: NA
J: TRBJ1-6
CDR3: CASSQGGSPLHF
DNA: TGCGCCAGCAGCCAAGGCGGTTCACCCCTCCACTTT

D: NA
V: TRBV6-5
size: once
J: TRBJ2-5
CDR3: CASRRLQVEQETQYF
DNA: TGTGCCAGCAGGCGATTACAGGTAGAGCAAGAGACCCAGTACTTC

D: TRBD2
V: TRBV7-9
size: NA
J: TRBJ2-1
CDR3: CASSFETSGYNEQFF
DNA: TGTGCCAGCAGCTTTGAGACTAGCGGGTACAATGAGCAGTTCTTC

D: TRBD1
V: TRBV29-1
size: NA
J: TRBJ1-5
CDR3: CSEPTGEDDQPQHF
DNA: TGCAGCGAACCGACAGGGGAAGATGATCAGCCCCAGCATTTT

D: NA
V: TRBV4-3
size: NA
J: TRBJ2-7
CDR3: CASSQGGEGVGDEQYF
DNA: TGCGCCAGCAGCCAAGGGGGAGAGGGGGTTGGGGACGAGCAGTACTTC

D: NA
V: TRBV4-2
size: NA
J: TRBJ2-7
CDR3: CASSQDRGGAYEQYF
DNA: TGTGCCAGCAGCCAAGATAGGGGCGGGGCCTACGAGCAGTACTTC